This is a list of T cell receptor beta chains from one sample in a study of CD8 T cells in Susac syndrome. MiXCR, run by TCRdb on the immunoSEQ multiplex PCR reads, gives a single entry per CDR3 protein. The sample consists of approximately 190,000 distinct CDR3 sequences, 90% to 96% of them appearing once. The sequencing input was CD4+ T cells from PBMCs. The source is a human donor with Susac syndrome. Each CDR3 is given with its conserved first and last residue. D genes are given only for firm matches. Clone size is not always given. Where it is, it says once, few, many or a class for expanded clones.

V gene,clone size,J gene,D gene,CDR3 DNA,CDR3 protein
TRBV27,-,TRBJ2-3,-,TGTGCCAGCAGTTTAGAATTTAGGACGCCCGGAGATACGCAGTATTTT,CASSLEFRTPGDTQYF
TRBV25-1,-,TRBJ2-7,-,TGTGCCAGCAGGGAAAGTGGGGGGTTAGGAACCGAGCAGTACTTC,CASRESGGLGTEQYF
TRBV29-1,-,TRBJ2-2,-,TGCAGCGTTGAAGAGGTCTCCGGTACCGGGGAGCTGTTTTTT,CSVEEVSGTGELFF
TRBV5-1,-,TRBJ1-5,-,TGCGCCAGCAGCTTGGATGGGAGTAATCAGCCCCAGCATTTT,CASSLDGSNQPQHF
TRBV6-5,-,TRBJ1-4,-,TGTGCCAGCGGGTGGGGCTGGAATGAAAAACTGTTTTTT,CASGWGWNEKLFF
TRBV20-1,-,TRBJ1-4,TRBD1,TGCAGTGCCAGGGACAGGGTAGAAGGTGAAAAACTGTTTTTT,CSARDRVEGEKLFF
TRBV9,-,TRBJ2-3,-,TGTGCCAGCAGCGTACTAAGCACAGATACGCAGTATTTT,CASSVLSTDTQYF
TRBV13,once,TRBJ2-1,TRBD2,TGTGCCAGCAGCTCCAGACTAGCGGGCAATGAGCAGTTCTTC,CASSSRLAGNEQFF
TRBV27,-,TRBJ1-1,-,TGTGCCAGCAGTTCGAACACTGAAGCTTTCTTT,CASSSNTEAFF
TRBV19,-,TRBJ1-5,TRBD1,TGTGCCAGTAGTCGGTGGGACAGGGGAAGGTCAAGTCAGCCCCAGCATTTT,CASSRWDRGRSSQPQHF
TRBV5-4,-,TRBJ1-2,TRBD1,TGTGCCAGCAGCCATGGGGACAGGGATTACACCTTC,CASSHGDRDYTF
TRBV3-1,-,TRBJ2-3,TRBD2,TGTGCCAGCAGGAAAGCGGGGGGGCCAAGCACAGATACGCAGTATTTT,CASRKAGGPSTDTQYF
TRBV7-2,-,TRBJ2-7,-,TGTGCCAGCAGCCCCGCTCCTGACTACCGCTCCTACGAGCAGTACTTC,CASSPAPDYRSYEQYF
TRBV20-1,-,TRBJ2-3,TRBD2,TGCAGTGCTCTACTAGCGGGGGGCACAGATACGCAGTATTTT,CSALLAGGTDTQYF
TRBV10-3,-,TRBJ2-5,-,TGTGCCACCCTAATGGGGGTCGGAAAAGAGACCCAGTACTTC,CATLMGVGKETQYF
TRBV5-1,-,TRBJ2-5,-,TGCGCCAGCAGCTTGAGCTACCAAGAGACCCAGTACTTC,CASSLSYQETQYF
TRBV20-1,-,TRBJ2-1,TRBD1,TGCAGTGCTAGCTCCGGACAGGTCTATTACAATGAGCAGTTCTTC,CSASSGQVYYNEQFF
TRBV20-1,-,TRBJ2-1,TRBD2,TGCAGTGCGGCACTAGCGGGAGGCAATGAGCAGTTCTTC,CSAALAGGNEQFF
TRBV7-6,-,TRBJ2-1,TRBD1,TGTGCCAGCAGCGCGCTGACAGGGCCGATAAGATACAATGAGCAGTTCTTC,CASSALTGPIRYNEQFF
TRBV11-2,-,TRBJ2-5,-,TGTGCCAGCAGCTTAGTGGAAGACAGTCCCCTTGAGACCCAGTACTTC,CASSLVEDSPLETQYF
TRBV11-2,-,TRBJ2-7,-,TGTGCCAGCAGCCCCCTGGATCGGTCCTACGAGCAGTACTTC,CASSPLDRSYEQYF
TRBV20-1,-,TRBJ2-1,-,TGCAGTGCTAGCAGGCAGGGTGCCTACAATGAGCAGTTCTTC,CSASRQGAYNEQFF
TRBV20-1,once,TRBJ2-3,TRBD2,TGCAGTGCTGGAGGAGGACTAGCGGGGGGGCCAGCAGATACGCAGTATTTT,CSAGGGLAGGPADTQYF
TRBV9,-,TRBJ1-1,-,TGTGCCAGCAGCCGGTCAGGGATGAACACTGAAGCTTTCTTT,CASSRSGMNTEAFF
TRBV12-3/TRBV12-4,-,TRBJ2-7,-,TGTGCCAGCAGTTTAGTGGGGGACGGCGAGCAGTACTTC,CASSLVGDGEQYF
TRBV4-2,-,TRBJ2-2,-,TGTGCCAGCAGCCAAGATGGAGCCTTTAACACCGGGGAGCTGTTTTTT,CASSQDGAFNTGELFF
TRBV5-4,-,TRBJ1-5,TRBD1,TGTGCCAGCAGCTCAGGGGGCGTTCAGCCCCAGCATTTT,CASSSGGVQPQHF
TRBV5-1,-,TRBJ2-4,-,TGCGCCAGCAGCTTCGGAGGGGCTGCCAAAAACATTCAGTACTTC,CASSFGGAAKNIQYF
TRBV29-1,-,TRBJ1-1,-,TGCAGCGTTGATAGGGCAGCTATGAACACTGAAGCTTTCTTT,CSVDRAAMNTEAFF
TRBV12-3/TRBV12-4,-,TRBJ2-3,-,TGTGCCAGCGAGCATGGTCGGAGAGAGGGGTTTAGCACAGATACGCAGTATTTT,CASEHGRREGFSTDTQYF
TRBV5-1,once,TRBJ2-1,TRBD2,TGCGCCAGCAGGCAAACTAGCGGGGGAGCGGACTGGAATGAGCAGTTCTTC,CASRQTSGGADWNEQFF
TRBV7-2,-,TRBJ2-4,-,TGTGCCAGCAGCCCCCGGGGGGCCAAAAACATTCAGTACTTC,CASSPRGAKNIQYF
TRBV20-1,-,TRBJ2-5,TRBD2,TGCAGTGCTAGAGGGCTAGCGGGGGCCGGGCAAGAGACCCAGTACTTC,CSARGLAGAGQETQYF
TRBV19,-,TRBJ2-5,TRBD2,TGTGCCAGTAGTATAGATCGGGGGGCCCAGTACTTC,CASSIDRGAQYF
TRBV19,-,TRBJ1-5,TRBD1,TGTGCCAGTAGTGCCCAGGGGGTAGGGAATCAGCCCCAGCATTTT,CASSAQGVGNQPQHF
TRBV5-1,-,TRBJ1-1,-,TGCGCCAGCAGCTTGGCAGGAGGGACTACTGAAGCTTTCTTT,CASSLAGGTTEAFF
TRBV7-2,-,TRBJ2-7,-,TGTGCCAGCAGCGCGGGGACAGTTACCTACGAGCAGTACTTC,CASSAGTVTYEQYF
TRBV28,-,TRBJ1-6,TRBD1,TGTGCCAGCAGTTCAAGCCGACAGGGTGGTAATTCACCCCTCCACTTT,CASSSSRQGGNSPLHF
TRBV6-2/TRBV6-3,once,TRBJ1-5,-,TGTGCCAGCAGTTACCCGGACAGTTATCAGCCCCAGCATTTT,CASSYPDSYQPQHF
TRBV12-3/TRBV12-4,-,TRBJ1-3,-,TGTGCCAGCAGTTTTGGGACACAGCTACCCTCTGGAAACACCATATATTTT,CASSFGTQLPSGNTIYF
TRBV3-1,once,TRBJ2-3,-,TGTGCCAGCAGCCAAAACCCCAGCGAAGATACGCAGTATTTT,CASSQNPSEDTQYF